This T cell receptor beta chain was obtained from a study of regulatory T cells in long-lasting Graves disease. Between the trimmed V and J ends, which lost 9 bases and 0 bases, there was a span of 15 bases. From germline, CDR1 is LNHDA and CDR2 SQIVND (reference sequence). This CDR3 is 15 amino acids long. Sequencing libraries for TCR beta were prepared with iRepertoire HTBI primers and Arm-PCR of CDR3 regions. Using its own MiXCR run on the multiplex PCR reads, TCRdb lists one record per CDR3 protein. This table has about 420,000 distinct CDR3 sequences, over 15% appearing once. Time point of the sample: newly diagnosed GD, antithyroid drugs for less than 3 months. PBMCs provided the RNA from which the TCR library was made. Another study also made use of these data, one on T cells in Graves' hyperthyroidism and ophthalmopathy.

V and J are TRBV19 and TRBJ2-1; TRBD1 is a possible D gene (5 bases). The specimen comprised peripheral blood mononuclear cells (PBMCs), sampled at new diagnosis, from a patient treated with antithyroid drugs. This TCR derives from a woman aged 18-35 years with Graves disease. The CDR3 DNA is TGTGCCAGCAACCCTCAGGGAATCTCCTACAATGAGCAGTTCTTC. Translating gives CASNPQGISYNEQFF.